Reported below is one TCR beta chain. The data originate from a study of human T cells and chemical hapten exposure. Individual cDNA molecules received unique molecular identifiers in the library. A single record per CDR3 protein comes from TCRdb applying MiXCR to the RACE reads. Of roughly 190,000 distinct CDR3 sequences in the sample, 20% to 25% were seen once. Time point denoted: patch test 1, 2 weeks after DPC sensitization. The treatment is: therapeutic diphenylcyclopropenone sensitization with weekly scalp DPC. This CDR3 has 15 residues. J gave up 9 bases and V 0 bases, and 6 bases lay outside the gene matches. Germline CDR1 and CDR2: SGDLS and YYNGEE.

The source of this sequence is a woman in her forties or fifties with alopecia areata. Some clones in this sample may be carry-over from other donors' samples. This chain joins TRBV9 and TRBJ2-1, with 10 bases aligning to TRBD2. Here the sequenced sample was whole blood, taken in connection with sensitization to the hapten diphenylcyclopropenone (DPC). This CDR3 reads CASSVGLAGVSEQFF. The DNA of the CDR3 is TGTGCCAGCAGCGTAGGTCTAGCGGGAGTCAGTGAGCAGTTCTTC. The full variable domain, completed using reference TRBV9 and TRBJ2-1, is DSGVTQTPKHLITATGQRVTLRCSPRSGDLSVYWYQQSLDQGLQFLIQYYNGEERAKGNILERFSAQQFPDLHSELNLSSLELGDSALYFCASSVGLAGVSEQFFGPGTRLTVL.